This entry is about one TCR beta chain. Looked up from germline, CDR1 is SGHNT and CDR2 is YENEEA. This CDR3 contains 17 residues. V lost 2 bases, J lost 5 bases, and 12 bases stayed unmatched. These data are taken from a study of blood T cell repertoires in COVID-19. Overall study context: Samples came from the United States, Italy and Spain, spanning acute and convalescent COVID-19. Sources were T cells, B-cell-depleted T cells, or PBMCs; the material itself was cDNA or gDNA.

In the original processing: Scientists estimated how many nucleated cells there were by amplifying reference gene primers. This table comes from immunoSEQ multiplex PCR, and its TCRdb copy is limited to in-frame clones, with some not included. V and J calls and clone size are those listed in that table; D and trimming were worked out from the DNA. Of fewer than 150,000 clones listed, around four fifths are singletons. The rearrangement joins TRBV11-3 to TRBJ1-2, with 9 bases matching TRBD1. The specimen was peripheral blood. The source is an older man with acute or convalescent COVID-19. The CDR3: CASSLPKRGQGGYGYTF. The DNA of the CDR3 is TGTGCCAGCAGCTTACCTAAGCGGGGACAGGGAGGTTATGGCTACACCTTC. Looking up the rest from reference TRBV11-3 and TRBJ1-2 gives the full variable domain: EAGVVQSPRYKIIEKKQPVAFWCNPISGHNTLYWYLQNLGQGPELLIRYENEEAVDDSQLPKDRFSAERLKGVDSTLKIQPAELGDSAVYLCASSLPKRGQGGYGYTFGSGTRLTVV.